The T cell receptor beta chain described here comes from a study of OX40 agonist ivuxolimab in advanced cancers. As for the study in general: Cancers in dose escalation were hepatocellular, melanoma, renal cell and head and neck. Under the entry rules, prior anti-PD-1, anti-PD-L1 or anti-CTLA-4 therapy was allowed, and about 38% had some.

Clones were read by immunoSEQ multiplex PCR, and TCRdb kept only the in-frame ones, dropping some. The table has roughly 100,000 clones, around 82% seen once. The clonotype was recovered from an adult with an advanced solid tumor such as melanoma, head and neck, liver or kidney cancer. The material sequenced was CD4+ or CD8+ T cells sorted from blood, taken in a trial of the OX40 agonist ivuxolimab.

CDR3 amino acids: CASSFGRNWWVRNEKLFF. The CDR3 DNA reads as TGTGCCAGCAGCTTTGGACGGAATTGGTGGGTGAGGAATGAAAAACTGTTTTTT. V gene TRBV28 combines with J gene TRBJ1-4, with D unclear. V lost 6 bases and J lost 5, with 25 bases in between. This CDR3 has 18 residues. Germline V gene data show CDR1 as MDHEN and CDR2 as SYDVKM.